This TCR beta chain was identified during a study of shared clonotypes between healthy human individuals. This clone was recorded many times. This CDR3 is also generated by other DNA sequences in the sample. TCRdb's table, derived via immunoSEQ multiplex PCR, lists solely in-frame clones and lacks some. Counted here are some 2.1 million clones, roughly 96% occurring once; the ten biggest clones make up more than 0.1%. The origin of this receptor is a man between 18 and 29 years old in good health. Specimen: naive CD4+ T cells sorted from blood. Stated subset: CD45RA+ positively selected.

The CDR3 here is CASSQDSTATNEKLFF. In DNA form, the CDR3 reads TGCGCCAGCAGCCAAGATTCTACAGCAACTAATGAAAAACTGTTTTTT. The chain combines TRBV4-1 with TRBJ1-4; D gene unclear. CDR1 MGHRA and CDR2 YSYEKL come from the germline V gene. There are 16 residues in the CDR3. V lost 0 bases and J 0 bases, leaving 8 bases between the germline ends.